These 16 T cell receptor beta chains originate from one sample sequenced in a study of blood T cells in healthy people across ages. A sample-barcoded 5' primer and a J-beta primer mix were used in a second PCR of about 7 to 12 cycles. TCRdb re-analysed the 5' RACE reads in MiXCR, keeping a single row per CDR3 protein. The data hold approximately 780,000 distinct CDR3 sequences, with around 25% observed a single time. These data were also reused for a study on T cells of mothers and their children.

Specimen: blood. The receptors originated from a boy aged 5-17 years in good health.

The chain recombines TRBV20-1 with TRBJ2-7, with no clear D. The V gene lost 5 bases and the J gene lost 1 base, with 12 bases spanning the gap. The germline V gene encodes CDR1 DFQATT and CDR2 SNEGSKA (reference sequence). The CDR3 extends over 13 amino acids. This CDR3 is CSAGKGASYEQYF. The CDR3 DNA is TGCAGTGCTGGGAAGGGCGCTTCCTACGAGCAGTACTTC.

The chain couples TRBV18 to TRBJ2-3, with 7 bases fitting TRBD1. V lost 6 bases and J lost 8; bases outside the gene matches: 17. This CDR3 has 16 amino acids. CDR1 KGHSH and CDR2 LQKENI come from the germline V gene. CDR3 nucleotides: TGTGCCAGCTCCCAGAGGGACCCCGCAGGGGGTGGTACGCAGTATTTT. The encoded protein is CASSQRDPAGGGTQYF.

In nucleotides, the CDR3 is TGCGCCAGCAGTCCCGAGGGGGGAAACCAGCCCCAGCATTTT. Protein sequence: CASSPEGGNQPQHF. V usage is TRBV4-1 and J usage is TRBJ1-5; maybe TRBD1 (6 bases). Germline-derived CDR1 and CDR2 are MGHRA and YSYEKL. The CDR3 runs 14 residues. Trimming removed 6 bases from V and 7 bases from J, with 16 bases in between.

DNA of the CDR3: TGTGCCAGCAGCCCGAGGACAGGGGAGGACACCGGGGAGCTGTTTTTT. Its translation is CASSPRTGEDTGELFF. V and J are TRBV3-1 and TRBJ2-2, with 9 positions matching TRBD1. Germline lookup yields CDR1 LGHDT and CDR2 YNNKEL (reference sequence). The CDR3 length is 16 residues. Trimming at V came to 4 bases and at J to 3 bases, leaving 6 bases not matched to a gene.

V and J are TRBV6-6 and TRBJ2-2; 10 bases are a match to TRBD1. J gave up 4 bases and V 7 bases, and 6 bases lay outside the gene matches. The CDR3 runs 15 residues. Germline V gene data show CDR1 as MNHNY and CDR2 as SVGAGI (reference sequence). This CDR3 reads CASKGTGAATGELFF. The CDR3 DNA is TGTGCCAGCAAGGGGACAGGGGCGGCCACCGGGGAGCTGTTTTTT.

V is TRBV2 and J is TRBJ2-5; 7 positions agree with TRBD2. The tail of the sequence fits TRBJ2-1 better, so the J call may be wrong. CDR1 is SNHLY and CDR2 is FYNNEI in the germline V gene. The CDR3 sequence is 13 residues long. Here the CDR3 reads CASLREGYNEQFF. CDR3 DNA sequence: TGTGCCAGTCTGAGGGAGGGGTACAATGAGCAGTTCTTC.

The chain recombines TRBV6-5 with TRBJ2-6; D is possibly TRBD1 (5 bases). This CDR3 spans 13 amino acids. V lost 7 bases to trimming and J lost 5 bases, with 9 bases between them. CDR1 and CDR2 from the germline V gene are MNHEY and SVGAGI. This chain's CDR3 is CASTQGRANVLTF. CDR3 nucleotides: TGTGCCAGCACCCAGGGTCGGGCCAACGTCCTGACTTTC.

CDR3 in DNA: TGTGCCAGCAGCAACAGGGATGAGCAGTTCTTC. This codes for CASSNRDEQFF. This rearrangement joins TRBV21-1 to TRBJ2-1; the table gives TRBD1 as D, unverified against the DNA. TRBV21-1 is a known pseudogene. The length of the CDR3 is 11 residues.

The table lists this clonotype with a few counts. V gene TRBV20-1 combines with J gene TRBJ1-2, with 8 bases that match TRBD1. The V gene's germline CDR1 is DFQATT and CDR2 SNEGSKA (reference sequence). Losses at the gene ends were 5 bases for V and 6 bases for J; bases not matched to a gene: 5. The CDR3 loop spans 12 amino acids. In DNA, the CDR3 is TGCAGTGCTTTCGGACAGGGTAATGGCTACACCTTC. Protein product: CSAFGQGNGYTF.

This clonotype was detected only a few times. The chain has TRBV30 and TRBJ1-5, with 10 bases matching TRBD1. CDR3 size: 15 residues. Germline V lookup: CDR1 GTSNPN, CDR2 SVGIG (reference sequence). V was pared by 5 bases and J by 4 bases, with 8 bases of the junction left unmatched. CDR3 coding DNA: TGTGCCTGGCAAAGCCGACAGGGGGCGAATCAGCCCCAGCATTTT. Residues: CAWQSRQGANQPQHF.

V and J are TRBV7-2 and TRBJ2-4; D could derive from TRBD1 or TRBD2 (5 bases each). V was trimmed by 5 bases and J by 10 bases, leaving 21 bases between them. CDR1 is SGHTA, CDR2 FQGNSA, per germline. The CDR3 has 15 residues. The CDR3: CASSPEGSQGRIQYF. The CDR3 DNA sequence: TGTGCCAGCAGCCCCGAGGGGTCGCAAGGCCGGATTCAGTACTTC.

This clonotype was observed a few times. The chain carries TRBV19 and TRBJ2-7; no clear D gene. The CDR3 spans 12 residues. Germline CDR1 LNHDA, CDR2 SQIVND (reference sequence). The V gene lost 4 bases and the J gene lost 6 bases, with 10 bases spanning the gap. The CDR3 bases are TGTGCCAGTAGTAGTTTAACAGCCGAGCAGTACTTC. As protein: CASSSLTAEQYF.

The chain combines TRBV28 with TRBJ2-1; no definite D call. The CDR3 loop spans 15 amino acids. The germline CDR1 and CDR2 sequences are MDHEN and SYDVKM. The V end was cut by 2 bases, the J end by 7 bases, with 15 bases between. This CDR3 reads CASSLNPGLGNEQFF. As DNA, the CDR3 is TGTGCCAGCAGTTTAAACCCCGGGTTGGGGAATGAGCAGTTCTTC.

The chain has TRBV10-3 and TRBJ2-1; a possible D gene is TRBD2 (5 bases). CDR1 is ENHRY and CDR2 is SYGVKD in the germline V gene. V lost 2 bases and J 7 bases, leaving 6 bases between the germline ends. This CDR3 is built from 12 residues. The CDR3 protein is CAISEGGNEQFF. CDR3 DNA: TGTGCCATCAGTGAGGGCGGGAATGAGCAGTTCTTC.

The sample holds a few counts of this clonotype. This chain joins TRBV9 and TRBJ1-2, with TRBD1 matching over 9 bases. Per the germline V gene, CDR1 is SGDLS and CDR2 is YYNGEE. This CDR3 has 13 residues. V shed 4 bases, J shed 8 bases, and the junction held 6 bases outside the gene matches. The CDR3 DNA follows: TGTGCCAGCAGCCACCGGGACAGGGAGGGCTACACCTTC. It is translated as CASSHRDREGYTF.

J is TRBJ1-6 and V is TRBV20-1; D remains ambiguous. The CDR3 loop spans 14 amino acids. Germline V lookup: CDR1 DFQATT, CDR2 SNEGSKA (reference sequence). Trimming took off 0 bases at V and 9 bases at J, with 12 bases between the two ends. This CDR3 is CSARDWVPLSPLHF. DNA of the CDR3: TGCAGTGCTAGAGATTGGGTCCCACTTTCACCCCTCCACTTT.